Following are 13 T cell receptor beta chains from one sample sequenced in a study of blood T cells in healthy people across ages. Primers used in a second PCR of about 7 to 12 cycles were a sample-barcoded 5' primer and a J-beta primer mix. TCRdb re-called the 5' RACE reads with MiXCR, one entry per CDR3 protein. Of around 780,000 distinct CDR3 sequences in the sample, roughly 56% are singletons; the top ten hold 20% to 30%. Sequences were obtained from blood. The receptors derive from a man aged 40-49 years in good health.

There are a few counts of this clonotype. The chain joins TRBV7-9 to TRBJ2-3; tentatively, D is TRBD1 (6 bases). The germline V gene encodes CDR1 SEHNR and CDR2 FQNEAQ (reference sequence). The V end lost 6 bases, the J end lost 5 bases, and 21 bases lay between the germline ends. This CDR3 has 16 residues. The CDR3 spells CASSYTGTNAGDTQYF. The CDR3 nucleotides read TGTGCCAGCAGTTATACCGGGACAAATGCCGGAGATACGCAGTATTTT.

The chain recombines TRBV3-1 with TRBJ1-1; tentative D call: TRBD1 (5 bases). Germline lookup yields CDR1 LGHDT and CDR2 YNNKEL (reference sequence). Trimming stripped 4 bases from V and 7 bases from J, with 13 bases between. The length of the CDR3 is 13 residues. The CDR3 loop reads CASSPQGWDEAFF. Written as DNA, the CDR3 is TGTGCCAGCAGCCCTCAGGGATGGGATGAAGCTTTCTTT. The complete variable domain, with remaining parts taken from reference TRBV3-1 and TRBJ1-1, reads DTAVSQTPKYLVTQMGNDKSIKCEQNLGHDTMYWYKQDSKKFLKIMFSYNNKELIINETVPNRFSPKSPDKAHLNLHINSLELGDSAVYFCASSPQGWDEAFFGQGTRLTVV.

The V gene is TRBV7-3, the J gene TRBJ2-1, with TRBD2 matching 13 bases. This CDR3 is 20 amino acids long. CDR1 and CDR2 from the germline V gene are SGHTA and FQGTGA. V was clipped by 2 bases and J by 3 bases; unmatched bases: 13. CDR3 DNA sequence: TGTGCCAGCAGCTTACGCGGCTTGGGACTAGCGGGAAGAAACTACAATGAGCAGTTCTTC. It encodes CASSLRGLGLAGRNYNEQFF.

The chain carries TRBV9 and TRBJ2-5, with a tentative D call TRBD1 (7 bases). The CDR3 has 16 residues. Germline loops: CDR1 SGDLS, CDR2 YYNGEE. The V end was cut by 0 bases, the J end by 1 base, with 13 bases between. CDR3 sequence: CASSVGQGGVQETQYF. The CDR3 DNA reads TGTGCCAGCAGCGTAGGTCAGGGGGGAGTCCAAGAGACCCAGTACTTC.

This clonotype was detected a few times. This chain uses TRBV28 with TRBJ2-1, with 7 positions matching TRBD1. This CDR3 comprises 14 residues. Per the germline V gene, CDR1 is MDHEN and CDR2 is SYDVKM. The trim removed 5 bases at V and 7 bases at J, leaving 8 bases unmatched. In nucleotides, the CDR3 is TGTGCCAGCAGTCTCAGACAGGGTAGGAATGAGCAGTTCTTC. Residues: CASSLRQGRNEQFF.

The chain recombines TRBV29-1 with TRBJ2-2; unclear D gene. Trimming cost V 1 base and J 0 bases, with 9 bases left between them. The CDR3 is 15 amino acids. Germline V gives CDR1 SQVTM, CDR2 ANQGSEA. CDR3 nucleotide sequence: TGCAGCGTTGAAGTCGCCCAAACGAACACCGGGGAGCTGTTTTTT. Translation gives CSVEVAQTNTGELFF.

The chain joins TRBV3-1 to TRBJ1-2; no clear D. V shed 1 base and J shed 10 bases, with 13 bases lying between them. The CDR3 totals 13 residues. Germline CDR1 is LGHDT and CDR2 is YNNKEL (reference sequence). As DNA, the CDR3 is TGTGCCAGCAGCCAAGTCAATTCAGAATACTACACCTTC. Its translation: CASSQVNSEYYTF.

V and J are TRBV27 and TRBJ2-7, with D perhaps matching TRBD1 or TRBD2 (5 bases each). Judging by the DNA end, TRBJ2-5 fits better; the J call may be wrong. The CDR3 covers 13 residues. The V gene's germline CDR1 is MNHEY and CDR2 SMNVEV (reference sequence). The CDR3 DNA reads as TGTGCCAGCAGTCCGCAGGGAGAGGAGACCCAGTACTTC. Amino acid sequence: CASSPQGEETQYF.

The chain carries TRBV20-1 and TRBJ2-1, with 8 nucleotides matching TRBD2. CDR3 length: 13 residues. CDR1 is DFQATT, CDR2 SNEGSKA, per germline (reference sequence). After removal of 3 bases from V and 9 bases from J, the junction contained 7 bases not matched to a gene. CDR3 protein: CSASPGGPGEQFF. CDR3 nucleotides: TGCAGTGCTAGTCCGGGAGGGCCGGGTGAGCAGTTCTTC.

This clonotype has just one count. This chain links TRBV11-3 with TRBJ2-7; no definite D call. The J call is in doubt because the DNA end fits TRBJ2-5 better. The CDR3 is 13 amino acids. Germline-derived CDR1 and CDR2 are SGHNT and YENEEA. In DNA form, the CDR3 reads TGTGCCAGCAGCTTGGATCTTTACAAGACCCAGTACTTC. This sequence encodes CASSLDLYKTQYF.

V usage is TRBV28 and J usage is TRBJ2-1; 9 nucleotides line up with TRBD1. The germline V gene encodes CDR1 MDHEN and CDR2 SYDVKM. Losses at the gene ends were 6 bases for V and 5 bases for J; bases not matched to a gene: 11. The CDR3 covers 16 residues. CDR3: CASSLPGQGRDNEQFF. For the CDR3, the DNA is TGTGCCAGCAGCCTCCCCGGACAGGGGCGGGACAATGAGCAGTTCTTC.

This clonotype was counted a few times. The chain couples TRBV29-1 to TRBJ2-1; 8 bases map to TRBD2. Germline assignment: CDR1 SQVTM and CDR2 ANQGSEA. This CDR3 spans 12 amino acids. J lost 7 bases, V lost 1 base, and 0 bases had no gene match. The CDR3 region is CSVEASGNEQFF. The CDR3 DNA reads as TGCAGCGTTGAAGCTAGCGGGAATGAGCAGTTCTTC.

The chain recombines TRBV20-1 with TRBJ2-1, with 9 bases matching TRBD2. V trimming: 6 bases; J trimming: 6 bases; junction bases outside the gene matches: 6. The CDR3 loop spans 13 amino acids. Germline CDR1 reads DFQATT; CDR2 reads SNEGSKA (reference sequence). CDR3 sequence: CSALSGRANEQFF. The CDR3, as DNA: TGCAGTGCCCTTAGCGGGAGAGCCAATGAGCAGTTCTTC.